This T cell receptor (beta chain) emerged from a study of T cell repertoires in cytomegalovirus infection (dated by TCRdb to between 2018 and 2021). General notes on the study: Peptide stimulations targeted recently identified HLA-C-restricted CMV epitopes, whose presentation resists viral immunomodulation, together with well-studied HLA-B-restricted epitopes. Donor HLA type was relevant to the analysis, because carriage of CMV infection together with the matching HLA type was indicated by public TCR beta signatures. What the study reported, not specific to this receptor: The ex vivo response was dominated by HLA-C-restricted CMV-specific TCR beta clonotypes, which also provided the single most frequent clonotype in two of eight donors. In both this cohort and an independent cohort of over 350 donors, the cumulative frequency of public TCR beta family members distinguished carriers of CMV infection plus the relevant HLA type.

Including cysteine and phenylalanine, the CDR3 has 15 amino acids. Here the CDR3 DNA is all that survives: 45 bases in frame from base 1. The germline V gene specifies SGDLS as CDR1 and YYNGEE as CDR2. The trim is 0 bases for V and 1 base for J, with a gap of 9 bases between the germline ends. The data were produced on an Illumina HiSeq 1500. The public reads were run again by TCRdb, first through fastp at Q25 and then through MiXCR, and only productive beta chains were kept. CDR3 protein sequences are deduplicated, and each keeps its most common genes and DNA. The sample profile shows hundreds of thousands of distinct CDR3 sequences; around 32% of them were found once. The top ten hold over 11% of the sample. The treatment or condition label here, explained by the study, means: in vitro stimulation with specific CMV peptide epitopes to enrich CMV-specific T cells. Of note for this clonotype: What this receptor recognizes is not known. One base away there is no much larger clone; base qualities are not given.

This specimen consisted of cultured CD8+ T cells from PBMCs, obtained from culture after CMV antigen stimulation. The clonotype was recovered from a human donor in good health (CMV status not recorded). Some clones in this sample may be carry-over from other donors' samples. The chain is encoded by TRBV9 joined to TRBJ2-3; TRBD2 is a weak D gene call, 6 bases matching. The CDR3 region: CASSVDTSRTDTQYF. The DNA sequence is TGTGCCAGCAGCGTAGATACTAGCCGCACAGATACGCAGTATTTT. Full variable domain (CDR3 extended with the reference TRBV9 and TRBJ2-3 proteins): DSGVTQTPKHLITATGQRVTLRCSPRSGDLSVYWYQQSLDQGLQFLIQYYNGEERAKGNILERFSAQQFPDLHSELNLSSLELGDSALYFCASSVDTSRTDTQYFGPGTRLTVL.